This TCR beta chain was captured by sequencing in a study of blood T cells in healthy people across ages. Study-level points and caveats: Diversity figures based on one million T cells were deemed too low.

Concerning this clonotype itself: Its cognate antigen is unknown.

Trimming removed 3 bases at V and 7 bases at J, with 12 bases between. Germline lookup yields CDR1 WNHNN and CDR2 SYGVQD (reference sequence). This CDR3 has 13 residues. A second PCR of roughly 7 to 11 cycles used a sample-barcoded 5' primer and a J-beta primer mix. One entry per CDR3 protein results from TCRdb running MiXCR on the 5' RACE reads. The table has around 1,700,000 distinct CDR3 sequences, 28% seen once. Sequences were obtained from blood. The receptor comes from a woman between 25 and 40 years old in good health. The chain is built from TRBV10-1 and TRBJ1-1; D is ambiguous. The DNA for the CDR3 is TGCGCCAGCAGTGATATGGTAAAGAATGAAGCTTTCTTT. It yields the protein CASSDMVKNEAFF.